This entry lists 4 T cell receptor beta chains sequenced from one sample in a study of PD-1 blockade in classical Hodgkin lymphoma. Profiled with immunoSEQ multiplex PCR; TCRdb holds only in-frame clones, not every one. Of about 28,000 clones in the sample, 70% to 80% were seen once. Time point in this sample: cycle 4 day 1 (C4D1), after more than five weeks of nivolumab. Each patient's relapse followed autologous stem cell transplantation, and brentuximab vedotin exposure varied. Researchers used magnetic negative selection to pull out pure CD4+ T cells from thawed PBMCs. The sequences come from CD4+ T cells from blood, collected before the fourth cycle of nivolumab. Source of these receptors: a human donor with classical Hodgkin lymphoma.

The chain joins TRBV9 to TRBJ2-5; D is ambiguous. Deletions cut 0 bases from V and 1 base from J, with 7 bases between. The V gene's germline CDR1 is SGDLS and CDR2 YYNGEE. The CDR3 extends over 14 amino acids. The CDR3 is CASSVGQVQETQYF. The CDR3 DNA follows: TGTGCCAGCAGCGTAGGGCAGGTCCAAGAGACCCAGTACTTC.

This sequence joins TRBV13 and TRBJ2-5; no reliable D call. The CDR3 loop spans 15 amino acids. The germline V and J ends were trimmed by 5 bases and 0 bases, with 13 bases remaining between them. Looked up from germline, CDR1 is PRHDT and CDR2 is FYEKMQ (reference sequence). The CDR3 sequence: CASSPYSSYQETQYF. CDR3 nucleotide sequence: TGTGCCAGCAGCCCCTATTCTTCGTACCAAGAGACCCAGTACTTC. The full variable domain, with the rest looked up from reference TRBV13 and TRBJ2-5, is AAGVIQSPRHLIKEKRETATLKCYPIPRHDTVYWYQQGPGQDPQFLISFYEKMQSDKGSIPDRFSAQQFSDYHSELNMSSLELGDSALYFCASSPYSSYQETQYFGPGTRLLVL.

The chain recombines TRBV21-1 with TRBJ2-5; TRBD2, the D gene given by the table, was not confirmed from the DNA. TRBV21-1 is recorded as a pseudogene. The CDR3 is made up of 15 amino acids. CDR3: CASSGTGTVKETQYF. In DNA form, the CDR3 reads TGTGCCAGCAGCGGGACGGGGACTGTCAAAGAGACCCAGTACTTC.

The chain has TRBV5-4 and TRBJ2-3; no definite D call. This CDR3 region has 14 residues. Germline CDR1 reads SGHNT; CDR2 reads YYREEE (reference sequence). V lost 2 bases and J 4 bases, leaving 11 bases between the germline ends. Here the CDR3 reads CASSLDKVSDTQYF. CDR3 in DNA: TGTGCCAGCAGCTTAGACAAAGTCTCAGATACGCAGTATTTT.